This T cell receptor beta chain was captured by sequencing in a study of blood T cell repertoires in COVID-19. Study background: The United States, Italy and Spain supplied acute and convalescent COVID-19 samples. Nucleic acid was either cDNA or gDNA, and it came from T cells, B-cell-depleted T cells, or PBMCs.

Seattle's cohort entered during active infection and was followed longitudinally. The CDR3 consists of 13 residues. The germline gives CDR1 SNHLY, CDR2 FYNNEI. Deletions cut 5 bases from V and 6 bases from J, with 13 bases between. Only in-frame clones appear in the TCRdb table, and some are missing; sequencing was by immunoSEQ multiplex PCR. The data show 300,000 to 350,000 clones, around 90% seen once. The gene calls are TRBV2 and TRBJ1-1; unclear D gene. Sequenced: peripheral blood. This sequence was found in a man between 25 and 39 years old with COVID-19, enrolled during active disease. As DNA, the CDR3 is TGTGCCAGCAGTTATCACGGGGTTCCTGAAGCTTTCTTT. This gives the protein CASSYHGVPEAFF. Complete variable domain (other parts from reference TRBV2 and TRBJ1-1): EPEVTQTPSHQVTQMGQEVILRCVPISNHLYFYWYRQILGQKVEFLVSFYNNEISEKSEIFDDQFSVERPDGSNFTLKIRSTKLEDSAMYFCASSYHGVPEAFFGQGTRLTVV.